This T cell receptor (beta chain) was recorded in a study of CD8 T cells in Susac syndrome. The V segment lost 5 bases and the J segment 12 bases; nucleotides outside the gene matches: 32. In germline, CDR1 is MNHEY, CDR2 SMNVEV (reference sequence). There are 22 residues in the CDR3. RNA totalling roughly 0.45 to 1 ug underwent reverse transcription with random hexamers. TCRdb fed the immunoSEQ multiplex PCR reads into MiXCR, producing one record per CDR3 protein. The profile shows approximately 300,000 distinct CDR3 sequences, 75% to 85% of them singletons. V is TRBV27 and J is TRBJ2-1, with 12 bases that match TRBD2. Sample: CD8+ T cells from PBMCs. The source is a human donor with multiple sclerosis. Here the CDR3 DNA reads TGTGCCAGCAGTATAAGTCTCCCCCGCGCTGGGCCTAGCGGGAGGGGGGGTCGAGCGCAGTTCTTC. Translation: CASSISLPRAGPSGRGGRAQFF.